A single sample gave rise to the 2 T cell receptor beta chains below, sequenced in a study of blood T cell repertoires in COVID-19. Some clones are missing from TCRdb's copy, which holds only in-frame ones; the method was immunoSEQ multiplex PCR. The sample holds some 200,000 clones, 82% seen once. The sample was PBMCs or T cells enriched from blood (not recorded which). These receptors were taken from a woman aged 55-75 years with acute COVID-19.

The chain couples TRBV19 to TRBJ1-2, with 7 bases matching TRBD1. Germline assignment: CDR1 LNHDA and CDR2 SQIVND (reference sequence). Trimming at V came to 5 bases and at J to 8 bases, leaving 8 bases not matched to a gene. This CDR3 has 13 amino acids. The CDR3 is CASSSGQLTGYTF. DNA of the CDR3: TGTGCCAGTAGTTCGGGACAGTTGACGGGCTACACCTTC.

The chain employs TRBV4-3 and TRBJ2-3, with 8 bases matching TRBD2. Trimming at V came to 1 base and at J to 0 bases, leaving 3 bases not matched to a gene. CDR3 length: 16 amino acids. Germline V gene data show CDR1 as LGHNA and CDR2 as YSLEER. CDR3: CASSQGIAGSTDTQYF. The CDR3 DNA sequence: TGCGCCAGCAGCCAAGGAATAGCGGGGAGCACAGATACGCAGTATTTT.